This passage covers 14 T cell receptor beta chains from one sample sequenced in a study of post-analysis software for immune sequencing data. Study-wide results and caveats: Five TRBV segments were significantly more frequent in patients than in controls. TRBV5-6, TRBV5-1 and TRBV20-1 were among these segments.

Sequencing libraries made from TCR beta cDNA carried unique molecular identifiers. TCRdb ran MiXCR on the PCR reads and lists one entry per CDR3 protein. The sample lists about 760,000 distinct CDR3 sequences; 30% were seen once. Their recognized antigens are unknown. Sequences were obtained from blood. These receptors all stem from a girl aged 10 to 17 with multiple sclerosis.

In this sample, this clonotype turned up a few times. V and J are TRBV2 and TRBJ2-5; 8 positions agree with TRBD2. The CDR3 has 15 amino acids. Germline V gene lookup returns CDR1 SNHLY and CDR2 FYNNEI. After removal of 3 bases from V and 5 bases from J, the junction contained 8 bases not matched to a gene. The CDR3, as DNA: TGTGCCAGCAGTGATGGTAGCGGGGCGCATGAGACCCAGTACTTC. This translates into CASSDGSGAHETQYF.

This clonotype came up a few times. This chain connects TRBV12-3 or TRBV12-4 to TRBJ1-5, with D unclear. The CDR3 covers 14 residues. V lost 4 bases and J lost 1, with 8 bases in between. CDR3 sequence (DNA): TGTGCCAGCAGTTCGGAAGCGAGCAATCAGCCCCAGCATTTT. Residues: CASSSEASNQPQHF.

This clonotype was counted a few times. This chain joins TRBV5-6 and TRBJ2-1; D gene uncertain. This CDR3 has 14 residues. Germline assignment: CDR1 SGHDT and CDR2 YYEEEE. V shed 0 bases and J shed 6 bases, with 10 bases lying between them. For the CDR3, the DNA is TGTGCCAGCAGCTTGGGTATAAGCCTCAATGAGCAGTTCTTC. Protein: CASSLGISLNEQFF.

The V and J genes are TRBV20-1 and TRBJ2-5; 11 nucleotides agree with TRBD2. This CDR3 is 14 amino acids long. Germline loops: CDR1 DFQATT, CDR2 SNEGSKA (reference sequence). The CDR3 DNA is TGCACCGCCCTTCTAGCGGGAGGAACGGAGACCCAGTACTTC. Encoded protein: CTALLAGGTETQYF.

This clonotype was found a few times. V is TRBV7-2 and J is TRBJ2-3; D might be TRBD2 (7 bases). The CDR3 sequence is 13 residues long. Germline CDR1 reads SGHTA; CDR2 reads FQGNSA. Trimming left V 4 bases short and J 6 bases short, with 11 bases between. The chain's CDR3 is CASSSAGADTQYF. The CDR3 DNA follows: TGTGCCAGCAGCTCGGCGGGGGCCGATACGCAGTATTTT.

This sequence joins TRBV5-6 and TRBJ1-2; D is uncertain. The germline V gene encodes CDR1 SGHDT and CDR2 YYEEEE. Trimming removed 2 bases from V and 0 bases from J, with 8 bases in between. The CDR3 totals 14 residues. Here the CDR3 DNA reads TGTGCCAGCAGCTTCGTCCCGACTAACTATGGCTACACCTTC. Encoded protein: CASSFVPTNYGYTF.

This clonotype was counted only a few times. The rearrangement links TRBV20-1 to TRBJ1-2, with 8 bases that match TRBD1. The germline V gene encodes CDR1 DFQATT and CDR2 SNEGSKA (reference sequence). With 2 bases clipped from V and 8 bases from J, the junction kept 13 bases outside the gene matches. This CDR3 has 15 residues. CDR3 bases: TGCAGTGCTAGACCGCCAGGGGGCGAGATTTTCGGCTACACCTTC. This codes for CSARPPGGEIFGYTF.

In its sample, this clonotype was seen a few times. V is TRBV20-1 and J is TRBJ2-3, with a weak D call TRBD2 (5 bases). Germline lookup yields CDR1 DFQATT and CDR2 SNEGSKA (reference sequence). CDR3 length equals 13 residues. Trimming took off 6 bases at V and 1 base at J, with 11 bases between the two ends. The CDR3 is CSAQRVGTDTQYF. The CDR3 DNA is TGCAGTGCCCAGAGGGTTGGCACAGATACGCAGTATTTT.

The V and J genes are TRBV12-3 or TRBV12-4 and TRBJ2-3, with 12 bases fitting TRBD2. V lost 8 bases, J lost 2 bases, and 8 bases stayed unmatched. This CDR3 is built from 16 residues. CDR3 amino acids: CASGTTSGSNTDTQYF. The CDR3 region has the DNA TGTGCCAGCGGGACGACTAGCGGGAGCAACACAGATACGCAGTATTTT.

As DNA, the CDR3 is TGCAGTGCTAGAGATCGGGGGCAGTTCTTC. It codes for CSARDRGQFF. The chain links TRBV20-1 to TRBJ2-1, with D tentatively TRBD2 (5 bases). The V gene lost 0 bases and the J gene lost 12 bases, with 6 bases spanning the gap. The CDR3 has 10 residues. Germline V gives CDR1 DFQATT, CDR2 SNEGSKA (reference sequence).

This clonotype was counted only a few times. The chain uses TRBV7-2 and TRBJ2-5; 12 bases line up with TRBD2. V shed 5 bases and J 2 bases; nucleotides not matched to a gene: 3. This CDR3 comprises 15 residues. Germline CDR1 SGHTA, CDR2 FQGNSA. CDR3 nucleotide sequence: TGTGCCAGCAGCCGACTAGCGGGAGTTCAAGAGACCCAGTACTTC. It is translated as CASSRLAGVQETQYF.

About this clonotype: Because the CDR3's place on the DNA is in doubt, the DNA is left out and the CDR3 is given as listed by TCRdb. The chain couples TRBV12-3 or TRBV12-4 to TRBJ2-1. The CDR3 has 16 amino acids, counting both end residues. The CDR3 protein is CASSWALGSSYNEQVF.

This rearrangement joins TRBV29-1 to TRBJ1-4; D is ambiguous. Per the germline V gene, CDR1 is SQVTM and CDR2 is ANQGSEA. The V gene lost 3 bases and the J gene lost 5 bases, with 10 bases spanning the gap. There are 13 residues in the CDR3. The CDR3 spells CSVDATGNEKLFF. The DNA of the CDR3 is TGCAGCGTTGACGCCACTGGCAATGAAAAACTGTTTTTT.

This clonotype came up a few times. The chain employs TRBV4-1 and TRBJ2-1; the D gene is possibly TRBD2 (6 bases). Looked up from germline, CDR1 is MGHRA and CDR2 is YSYEKL. The V end lost 3 bases, the J end lost 3 bases, and 12 bases lay between the germline ends. The CDR3 runs to 15 residues. CDR3 DNA sequence: TGCGCCAGCAGCCACGTTCTAGCGAGCTACAATGAGCAGTTCTTC. Its protein is CASSHVLASYNEQFF.